These T cell receptor beta chains were read from a single sample in a study of shared clonotypes between healthy human individuals. Clones were read by immunoSEQ multiplex PCR, and TCRdb kept only the in-frame ones, dropping some. The data contain 760,000 or so clones, roughly 96% of them singletons. Sequencing input: naive CD8+ T cells sorted from blood. The receptors were gathered from a man aged 25 to 45 in good health. CDR3s include the opening cysteine and the closing phenylalanine or tryptophan. Fields, in order: V gene, clone size, D gene, J gene, CDR3 protein, CDR3 DNA. A D gene is named only where the DNA matches it firmly. The listing skips clone size in some rows; elsewhere it reads once, few, many or a size class.

v_gene: TRBV6-6; abundance: .; d_gene: .; j_gene: TRBJ2-5; CDR3aa: CASSYSTDYQETQYF; CDR3nt: TGTGCCAGCAGTTACTCGACGGACTACCAAGAGACCCAGTACTTC
v_gene: TRBV19; abundance: .; d_gene: TRBD1; j_gene: TRBJ2-7; CDR3aa: CASSGPGTGSYEQYF; CDR3nt: TGTGCCAGTAGTGGCCCCGGGACAGGGAGCTACGAGCAGTACTTC
v_gene: TRBV7-9; abundance: .; d_gene: .; j_gene: TRBJ2-5; CDR3aa: CASSPRTGIDTETQYF; CDR3nt: TGTGCCAGCAGCCCCCGGACCGGTATAGATACGGAGACCCAGTACTTC
v_gene: TRBV5-5; abundance: .; d_gene: .; j_gene: TRBJ1-5; CDR3aa: CASSFFSESQPQHF; CDR3nt: TGTGCCAGCAGCTTTTTCAGTGAAAGTCAGCCCCAGCATTTT
v_gene: TRBV7-2; abundance: .; d_gene: TRBD2; j_gene: TRBJ2-1; CDR3aa: CASSLGLAADNEQFF; CDR3nt: TGTGCCAGCAGCTTAGGACTAGCGGCCGACAATGAGCAGTTCTTC
v_gene: TRBV27; abundance: .; d_gene: .; j_gene: TRBJ1-2; CDR3aa: CASSPGANYGYTF; CDR3nt: TGTGCCAGCAGTCCAGGGGCTAACTATGGCTACACCTTC
v_gene: TRBV27; abundance: .; d_gene: TRBD2; j_gene: TRBJ2-7; CDR3aa: CASSSGTSGNYEQYF; CDR3nt: TGTGCCAGCAGTTCCGGGACTAGCGGGAACTACGAGCAGTACTTC
v_gene: TRBV7-8; abundance: .; d_gene: .; j_gene: TRBJ2-7; CDR3aa: CASSYGASYEQYF; CDR3nt: TGTGCCAGCAGCTACGGGGCTTCCTACGAGCAGTACTTC
v_gene: TRBV11-2; abundance: .; d_gene: .; j_gene: TRBJ2-7; CDR3aa: CASSLAYEQYF; CDR3nt: TGTGCCAGCAGCTTAGCTTACGAGCAGTACTTC
v_gene: TRBV5-5; abundance: .; d_gene: .; j_gene: TRBJ2-7; CDR3aa: CASSSPDRNYEQYF; CDR3nt: TGTGCCAGCAGCTCCCCGGACAGAAACTACGAGCAGTACTTC
v_gene: TRBV28; abundance: .; d_gene: .; j_gene: TRBJ1-2; CDR3aa: CASRSGGGYTF; CDR3nt: TGTGCCAGCAGGAGCGGGGGAGGCTACACCTTC
v_gene: TRBV5-1; abundance: .; d_gene: .; j_gene: TRBJ2-2; CDR3aa: CASALEGIYTGELFF; CDR3nt: TGCGCCAGCGCCCTCGAGGGCATTTACACCGGGGAGCTGTTTTTT
v_gene: TRBV28; abundance: .; d_gene: .; j_gene: TRBJ2-5; CDR3aa: CASTTLRSGDETQYF; CDR3nt: TGTGCCAGCACGACCTTAAGGTCGGGAGATGAGACCCAGTACTTC
v_gene: TRBV7-2; abundance: once; d_gene: .; j_gene: TRBJ2-6; CDR3aa: CASTPSGANVLTF; CDR3nt: TGTGCCAGTACTCCCTCTGGGGCCAACGTCCTGACTTTC
v_gene: TRBV6-6; abundance: .; d_gene: .; j_gene: TRBJ1-1; CDR3aa: CASSNRAYTEAFF; CDR3nt: TGTGCCAGCAGTAACAGAGCATACACTGAAGCTTTCTTT
v_gene: TRBV7-9; abundance: .; d_gene: .; j_gene: TRBJ2-1; CDR3aa: CASSLPFGGRWQFF; CDR3nt: TGTGCCAGCAGCCTACCTTTCGGGGGCCGGTGGCAGTTCTTC
v_gene: TRBV14; abundance: .; d_gene: TRBD2; j_gene: TRBJ2-3; CDR3aa: CASTWGGPTDTQYF; CDR3nt: TGTGCCAGCACCTGGGGAGGGCCGACTGATACGCAGTATTTT
v_gene: TRBV14; abundance: .; d_gene: TRBD2; j_gene: TRBJ2-7; CDR3aa: CASSQEVRTSGRYEQYF; CDR3nt: TGTGCCAGCAGCCAAGAGGTTAGAACTAGCGGGAGATACGAGCAGTACTTC
v_gene: TRBV7-9; abundance: .; d_gene: .; j_gene: TRBJ2-2; CDR3aa: CASSLGGAGELFF; CDR3nt: TGTGCCAGCAGCTTAGGAGGGGCCGGGGAGCTGTTTTTT
v_gene: TRBV10-2; abundance: once; d_gene: TRBD2; j_gene: TRBJ2-7; CDR3aa: CASSEMGGSPHEQYF; CDR3nt: TGCGCCAGCAGTGAGATGGGCGGGAGCCCCCACGAGCAGTACTTC
v_gene: TRBV5-1; abundance: .; d_gene: TRBD2; j_gene: TRBJ2-7; CDR3aa: CASSIRTSPTYEQYF; CDR3nt: TGCGCCAGCAGCATCCGGACTAGCCCAACCTACGAGCAGTACTTC
v_gene: TRBV7-2; abundance: .; d_gene: .; j_gene: TRBJ2-1; CDR3aa: CASSWILNEQFF; CDR3nt: TGTGCCAGCAGCTGGATCTTGAATGAGCAGTTCTTC
v_gene: TRBV6-5; abundance: .; d_gene: TRBD1; j_gene: TRBJ2-7; CDR3aa: CASSPQPGGNYEQYF; CDR3nt: TGTGCCAGCAGCCCCCAACCAGGGGGTAACTACGAGCAGTACTTC
v_gene: TRBV21-1; abundance: .; d_gene: .; j_gene: TRBJ2-2; CDR3aa: CASSGRLTGEYTGELFF; CDR3nt: TGTGCCAGCAGCGGACGGTTGACAGGGGAGTACACCGGGGAGCTGTTTTTT
v_gene: TRBV7-6; abundance: .; d_gene: TRBD1; j_gene: TRBJ2-7; CDR3aa: CASSLGVDRIYEQYF; CDR3nt: TGTGCCAGCAGCTTAGGGGTGGACAGGATCTACGAGCAGTACTTC
v_gene: TRBV7-6; abundance: .; d_gene: .; j_gene: TRBJ2-3; CDR3aa: CASSPTGPRDTQYF; CDR3nt: TGTGCCAGCAGCCCGACCGGCCCGCGGGATACGCAGTATTTT
v_gene: TRBV25-1; abundance: .; d_gene: .; j_gene: TRBJ1-1; CDR3aa: CASSEIQGIQTEAFF; CDR3nt: TGTGCCAGCAGTGAGATCCAGGGGATTCAGACTGAAGCTTTCTTT
v_gene: TRBV11-2; abundance: once; d_gene: .; j_gene: TRBJ2-7; CDR3aa: CASSLVGGTSSYEQYF; CDR3nt: TGTGCCAGCAGCTTAGTCGGCGGGACAAGCTCCTACGAGCAGTACTTC
v_gene: TRBV28; abundance: once; d_gene: .; j_gene: TRBJ2-7; CDR3aa: CASSFRGPREQYF; CDR3nt: TGTGCCAGCAGTTTCCGGGGTCCTCGCGAGCAGTACTTC
v_gene: TRBV5-1; abundance: .; d_gene: .; j_gene: TRBJ2-7; CDR3aa: CASSLVGSPGSDEQYF; CDR3nt: TGCGCCAGCAGCTTGGTCGGGTCCCCGGGGTCTGACGAGCAGTACTTC
v_gene: TRBV19; abundance: once; d_gene: .; j_gene: TRBJ2-1; CDR3aa: CASSPYAEGGYNEQFF; CDR3nt: TGTGCCAGTAGTCCTTATGCGGAGGGGGGATACAATGAGCAGTTCTTC
v_gene: TRBV2; abundance: .; d_gene: .; j_gene: TRBJ2-7; CDR3aa: CAIQPRTGNSYEQYF; CDR3nt: TGTGCCATCCAGCCCCGTACAGGGAACTCCTACGAGCAGTACTTC
v_gene: TRBV19; abundance: once; d_gene: .; j_gene: TRBJ1-1; CDR3aa: CASSIGPGSGSEAFF; CDR3nt: TGTGCCAGTAGTATAGGGCCCGGGAGCGGGAGTGAAGCTTTCTTT
v_gene: TRBV7-9; abundance: .; d_gene: .; j_gene: TRBJ1-1; CDR3aa: CASSQQVRSGAFF; CDR3nt: TGTGCCAGCAGCCAACAGGTGCGGTCTGGAGCTTTCTTT
v_gene: TRBV2; abundance: .; d_gene: .; j_gene: TRBJ1-5; CDR3aa: CASSDRPGLQPQHF; CDR3nt: TGTGCCAGCAGTGACAGGCCCGGGCTTCAGCCCCAGCATTTT
v_gene: TRBV7-9; abundance: .; d_gene: TRBD1; j_gene: TRBJ1-1; CDR3aa: CASSFPPGTGVTEAFF; CDR3nt: TGTGCCAGCAGTTTCCCGCCGGGGACAGGGGTTACTGAAGCTTTCTTT
v_gene: TRBV28; abundance: .; d_gene: .; j_gene: TRBJ2-3; CDR3aa: CASRPREGGTDTQYF; CDR3nt: TGTGCCAGCAGACCAAGAGAGGGGGGCACAGATACGCAGTATTTT
v_gene: TRBV9; abundance: few; d_gene: .; j_gene: TRBJ1-4; CDR3aa: CASSGDTEPEKLFF; CDR3nt: TGTGCCAGCAGTGGGGACACCGAGCCTGAAAAACTGTTTTTT
v_gene: TRBV11-2; abundance: .; d_gene: TRBD2; j_gene: TRBJ2-3; CDR3aa: CASSPTSGRVTDTQYF; CDR3nt: TGTGCCAGCAGCCCCACTAGCGGGAGAGTCACAGATACGCAGTATTTT
v_gene: TRBV7-9; abundance: .; d_gene: .; j_gene: TRBJ2-7; CDR3aa: CASGRGREQYF; CDR3nt: TGTGCCAGCGGACGGGGAAGAGAGCAGTACTTC
v_gene: TRBV10-1; abundance: .; d_gene: .; j_gene: TRBJ2-7; CDR3aa: CASSELVGNYEQYF; CDR3nt: TGCGCCAGCAGTGAGTTGGTCGGAAACTACGAGCAGTACTTC
v_gene: TRBV19; abundance: .; d_gene: .; j_gene: TRBJ1-2; CDR3aa: CASSNTYGYTF; CDR3nt: TGTGCCAGTAGTAATACCTATGGCTACACCTTC
v_gene: TRBV5-6; abundance: .; d_gene: TRBD1; j_gene: TRBJ2-7; CDR3aa: CASSLRQGEQYF; CDR3nt: TGTGCCAGCAGCCTCAGACAGGGCGAGCAGTACTTC
v_gene: TRBV2; abundance: .; d_gene: .; j_gene: TRBJ2-7; CDR3aa: CASSLGRILRQTYEQYF; CDR3nt: TGTGCCAGCAGTCTCGGACGGATTCTCAGACAAACCTACGAGCAGTACTTC
v_gene: TRBV11-2; abundance: .; d_gene: .; j_gene: TRBJ2-1; CDR3aa: CASSLWLLNNEQFF; CDR3nt: TGTGCCAGCAGCTTATGGTTACTTAACAATGAGCAGTTCTTC
v_gene: TRBV27; abundance: .; d_gene: .; j_gene: TRBJ2-1; CDR3aa: CASSIFDSYNEQFF; CDR3nt: TGTGCCAGCAGCATATTCGACTCCTACAATGAGCAGTTCTTC
v_gene: TRBV27; abundance: .; d_gene: .; j_gene: TRBJ2-1; CDR3aa: CASSQGNSYNEQFF; CDR3nt: TGTGCCAGCAGCCAGGGGAATTCCTACAATGAGCAGTTCTTC
v_gene: TRBV27; abundance: .; d_gene: .; j_gene: TRBJ2-7; CDR3aa: CASSLGGRYEQYF; CDR3nt: TGTGCCAGCAGTTTAGGAGGGAGGTACGAGCAGTACTTC
v_gene: TRBV28; abundance: .; d_gene: TRBD2; j_gene: TRBJ2-7; CDR3aa: CASSFLTSGFPYEQYF; CDR3nt: TGTGCCAGCAGTTTCTTGACTAGCGGTTTTCCCTACGAGCAGTACTTC
v_gene: TRBV7-9; abundance: .; d_gene: .; j_gene: TRBJ1-1; CDR3aa: CASSLRGGTSVTEAFF; CDR3nt: TGTGCCAGCAGCTTACGCGGGGGGACAAGTGTCACTGAAGCTTTCTTT
v_gene: TRBV7-9; abundance: once; d_gene: TRBD1; j_gene: TRBJ1-2; CDR3aa: CASSPGTAAHYGYTF; CDR3nt: TGTGCCAGCAGCCCCGGGACAGCGGCCCACTATGGCTACACCTTC
v_gene: TRBV4-1; abundance: .; d_gene: TRBD1; j_gene: TRBJ2-1; CDR3aa: CASSLDRGQFNEQFF; CDR3nt: TGCGCCAGCAGCCTGGACAGGGGGCAGTTCAATGAGCAGTTCTTC
v_gene: TRBV7-2; abundance: once; d_gene: TRBD1; j_gene: TRBJ2-1; CDR3aa: CASSLQGQAWNEQFF; CDR3nt: TGTGCCAGCAGCCTACAGGGACAGGCTTGGAATGAGCAGTTCTTC